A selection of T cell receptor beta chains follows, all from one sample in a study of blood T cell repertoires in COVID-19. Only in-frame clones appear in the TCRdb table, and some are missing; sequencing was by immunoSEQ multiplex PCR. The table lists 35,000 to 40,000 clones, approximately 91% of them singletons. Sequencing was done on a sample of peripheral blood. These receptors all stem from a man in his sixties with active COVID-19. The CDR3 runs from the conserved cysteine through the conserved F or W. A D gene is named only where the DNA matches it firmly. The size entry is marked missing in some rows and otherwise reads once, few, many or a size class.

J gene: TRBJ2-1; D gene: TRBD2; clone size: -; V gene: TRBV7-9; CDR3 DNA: TGTGCCAGCAGCTTACTTGCGGGAGGGCCGGGAGAGCAGTTCTTC; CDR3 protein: CASSLLAGGPGEQFF
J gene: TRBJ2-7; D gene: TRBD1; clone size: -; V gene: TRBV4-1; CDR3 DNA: TGCGCCAGCAGCCAAGATAAAGGGGGCCCCCACGAGCAGTACTTC; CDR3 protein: CASSQDKGGPHEQYF
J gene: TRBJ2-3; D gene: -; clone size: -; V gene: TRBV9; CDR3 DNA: TGTGCCAGCAGCGTAGGCGCCACAGATACGCAGTATTTT; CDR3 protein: CASSVGATDTQYF
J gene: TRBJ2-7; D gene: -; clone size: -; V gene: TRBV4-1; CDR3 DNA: TGCGCCAGCAGCCAAAGACCACAGGGCTTCGAGCAGTACTTC; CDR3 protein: CASSQRPQGFEQYF
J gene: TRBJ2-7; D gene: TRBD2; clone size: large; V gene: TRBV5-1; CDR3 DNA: TGCGCCAGCAGCGAGGGACTAGCGGGAGGGTACGAGCAGTACTTC; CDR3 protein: CASSEGLAGGYEQYF
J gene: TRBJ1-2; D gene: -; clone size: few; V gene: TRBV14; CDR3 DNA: TGTGCCAGCAGCCAAGATTACAGCTATGGCTACACCTTC; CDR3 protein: CASSQDYSYGYTF
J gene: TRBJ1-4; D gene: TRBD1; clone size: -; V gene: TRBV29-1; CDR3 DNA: TGCAGCGCCCGACAGGGGGCCTTCGGAGAAAAACTGTTTTTT; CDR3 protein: CSARQGAFGEKLFF
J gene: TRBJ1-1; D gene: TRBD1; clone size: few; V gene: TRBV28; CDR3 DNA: TGTGCCAGCAGGACCACCGGGACAGTGAACACTGAAGCTTTCTTT; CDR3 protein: CASRTTGTVNTEAFF
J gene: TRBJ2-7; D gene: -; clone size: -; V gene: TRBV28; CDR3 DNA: TGTGCCAGCAGAACGGTCCTGAGAGCCCACGAGCAGTACTTC; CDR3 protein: CASRTVLRAHEQYF
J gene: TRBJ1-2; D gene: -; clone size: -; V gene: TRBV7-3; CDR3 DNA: TGTGCCAGCAGCTCCGCGAGTTTGCGGGGGGCTTATGGCTACACCTTC; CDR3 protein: CASSSASLRGAYGYTF
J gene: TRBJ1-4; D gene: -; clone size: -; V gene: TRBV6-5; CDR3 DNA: TGTGCCAGCAGTTACTCGACGGGGGAAAGAAAACTGTTTTTT; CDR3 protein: CASSYSTGERKLFF
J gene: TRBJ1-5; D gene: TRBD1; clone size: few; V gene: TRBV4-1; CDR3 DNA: TGCGCCAGCAGCCGAGGACAGGGTGAACAGCCCCAGCATTTT; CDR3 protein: CASSRGQGEQPQHF
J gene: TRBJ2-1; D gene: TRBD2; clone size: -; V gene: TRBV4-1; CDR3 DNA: TGCGCCAGCAGCCTAAATCCGACTAGCTGGTTCCGGGATGAGCAGTTCTTC; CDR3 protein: CASSLNPTSWFRDEQFF
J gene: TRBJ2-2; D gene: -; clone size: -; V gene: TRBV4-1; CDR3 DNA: TGCGCCAGCAGCCAAGAAGGGAGTAACACCGGGGAGCTGTTTTTT; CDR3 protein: CASSQEGSNTGELFF
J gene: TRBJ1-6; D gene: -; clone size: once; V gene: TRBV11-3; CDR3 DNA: TGTGCCAGCAGCCGTGAGGATGATTCACCCCTCCACTTT; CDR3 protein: CASSREDDSPLHF
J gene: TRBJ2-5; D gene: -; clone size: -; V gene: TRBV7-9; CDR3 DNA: TGTGCCAGCAGCCGGAATGATCGGGGGGAGACCCAGTACTTC; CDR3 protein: CASSRNDRGETQYF
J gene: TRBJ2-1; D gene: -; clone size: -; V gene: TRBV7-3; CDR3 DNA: TGTGCCAGCAGCCGCCTGGGGGCCGGCCAGGGGAACAATGAGCAGTTCTTC; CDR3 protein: CASSRLGAGQGNNEQFF
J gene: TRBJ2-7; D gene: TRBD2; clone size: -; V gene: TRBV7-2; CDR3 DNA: TGTGCCAGCAGCCTCGCTAGCGGGACCCCCGAGCAGTACTTC; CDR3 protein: CASSLASGTPEQYF
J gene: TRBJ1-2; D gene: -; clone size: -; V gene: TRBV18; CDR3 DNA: TGTGCCAGCTCACCAGACGCATCGGGCTATGGCTACACCTTC; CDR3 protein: CASSPDASGYGYTF
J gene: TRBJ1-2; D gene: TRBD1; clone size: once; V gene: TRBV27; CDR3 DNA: TGTGCCAGCAGTTTTGGACAGGGGAGGCCGGATGGCTACACCTTC; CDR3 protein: CASSFGQGRPDGYTF
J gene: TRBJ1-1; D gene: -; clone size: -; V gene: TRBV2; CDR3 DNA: TGTGCCAGCATAAGGGGAGGGCAGTTGAACACTGAAGCTTTCTTT; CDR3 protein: CASIRGGQLNTEAFF
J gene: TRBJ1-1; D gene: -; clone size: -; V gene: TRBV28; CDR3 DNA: TGTGCCAGCAGTTTAATTGGGGCAGGCTACACTGAAGCTTTCTTT; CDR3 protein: CASSLIGAGYTEAFF
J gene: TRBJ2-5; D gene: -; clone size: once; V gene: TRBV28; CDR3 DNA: TGTGCCAGCAGTTTAATTAGCCCTGCGAGCGGGACCCAGTACTTC; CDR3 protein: CASSLISPASGTQYF
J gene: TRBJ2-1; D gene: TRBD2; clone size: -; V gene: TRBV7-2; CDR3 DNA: TGTGCCAGCAGCCCGGGACTAGGGAGGGGTGAGCAGTTCTTC; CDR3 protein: CASSPGLGRGEQFF
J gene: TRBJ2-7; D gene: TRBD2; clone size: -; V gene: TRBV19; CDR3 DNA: TGTGCCAGTAGTATAAGACTAGCGGGCACACTTTTTTACGAGCAGTACTTC; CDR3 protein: CASSIRLAGTLFYEQYF
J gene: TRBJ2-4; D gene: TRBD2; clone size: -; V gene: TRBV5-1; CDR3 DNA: TGCGCCAGCAGCTTGGCTAGCGGGCTTGAAAACATTCAGTACTTC; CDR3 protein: CASSLASGLENIQYF
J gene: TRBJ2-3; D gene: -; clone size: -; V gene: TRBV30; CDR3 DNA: TGTGCCTGGACAGGCCCGCTCACAGATACGCAGTATTTT; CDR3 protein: CAWTGPLTDTQYF
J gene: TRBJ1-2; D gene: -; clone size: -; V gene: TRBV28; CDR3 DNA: TGTGCCAGCAGCAACAGGCTAAACTATGGCTACACCTTC; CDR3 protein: CASSNRLNYGYTF
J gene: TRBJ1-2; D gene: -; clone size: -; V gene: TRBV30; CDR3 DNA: TGTGCCTGGAGTGTAGGGGGATTCGTATATGACACAAACTATGGCTACACCTTC; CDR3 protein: CAWSVGGFVYDTNYGYTF
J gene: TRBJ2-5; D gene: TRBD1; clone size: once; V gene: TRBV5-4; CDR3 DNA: TGTGCCAGCAGCCCCCTGGGGACAGGTCAAGAGACCCAGTACTTC; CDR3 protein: CASSPLGTGQETQYF
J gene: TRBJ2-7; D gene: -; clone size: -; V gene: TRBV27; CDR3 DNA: TGTGCCAGCAGGAGTGTTTCCTACGAGCAGTACTTC; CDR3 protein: CASRSVSYEQYF
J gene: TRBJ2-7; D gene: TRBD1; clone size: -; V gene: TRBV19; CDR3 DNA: TGTGCCAGTAGTATCAGGGGGCCCTCCTACGAGCAGTACTTC; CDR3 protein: CASSIRGPSYEQYF
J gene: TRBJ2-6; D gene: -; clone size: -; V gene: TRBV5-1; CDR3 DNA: TGCGCCACGACAAACTCTGGGGCCAACGTCCTGACTTTC; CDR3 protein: CATTNSGANVLTF
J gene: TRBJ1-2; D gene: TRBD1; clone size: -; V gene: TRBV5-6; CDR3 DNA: TGTGCCAGCAGCCCGCCCGGGACAGGGGTTAACTATGGCTACACCTTC; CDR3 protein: CASSPPGTGVNYGYTF
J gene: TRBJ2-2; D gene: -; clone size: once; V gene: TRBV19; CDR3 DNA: TGTGCCAGTAGTATCGCAACGGTCACCGGGGAGCTGTTTTTT; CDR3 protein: CASSIATVTGELFF
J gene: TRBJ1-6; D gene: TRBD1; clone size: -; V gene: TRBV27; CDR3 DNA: TGTGCCAGCAGACAGGGGTATTCACCCCTCCACTTT; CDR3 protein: CASRQGYSPLHF
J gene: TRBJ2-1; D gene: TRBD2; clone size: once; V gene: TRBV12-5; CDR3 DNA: TGTGCTAGTGGCAGCTTTCAGGCGGGAGCGGGTAATGAGCAGTTCTTC; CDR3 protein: CASGSFQAGAGNEQFF
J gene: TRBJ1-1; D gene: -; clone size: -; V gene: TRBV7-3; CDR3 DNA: TGTGCCAGCAGCTTAAGGGCAGGGTCGTTGAACACTGAAGCTTTCTTT; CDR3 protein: CASSLRAGSLNTEAFF
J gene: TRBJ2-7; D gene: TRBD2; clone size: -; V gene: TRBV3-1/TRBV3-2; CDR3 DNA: TGTGCCAGCAGCACGGGACTAGCGGGAGGGACCGAGCAGTACTTC; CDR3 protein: CASSTGLAGGTEQYF
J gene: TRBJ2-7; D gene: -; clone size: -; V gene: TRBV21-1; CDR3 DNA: TGTGCCAGCAACATCAGACGCCCGCGGCCCTACGGTACCCCGTACGAGCAGTACTTC; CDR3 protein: CASNIRRPRPYGTPYEQYF
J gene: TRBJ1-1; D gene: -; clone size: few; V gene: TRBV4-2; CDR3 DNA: TGTGCCAGCAGCCAAGATCTGGAAGCTTTCTTT; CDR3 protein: CASSQDLEAFF
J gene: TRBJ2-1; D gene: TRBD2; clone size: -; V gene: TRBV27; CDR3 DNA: TGTGCCAGCAGTTTGCTGGCGGGAGGGGGCAATGAGCAGTTCTTC; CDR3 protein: CASSLLAGGGNEQFF
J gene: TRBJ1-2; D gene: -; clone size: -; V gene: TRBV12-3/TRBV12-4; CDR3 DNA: TGTGCCAGCAGTGCAGGATGGATCTTCGGCTACACCTTC; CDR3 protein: CASSAGWIFGYTF
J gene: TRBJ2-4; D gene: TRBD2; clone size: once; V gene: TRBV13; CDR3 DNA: TGTGCCAGCAGCTTACGGGGGGGTGGAAACATTCAGTACTTC; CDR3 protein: CASSLRGGGNIQYF
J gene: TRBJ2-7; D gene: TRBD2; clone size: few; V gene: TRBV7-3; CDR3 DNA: TGTGCCAGCAGCCGGACTAGCGGCTCCTACGAGCAGTACTTC; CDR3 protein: CASSRTSGSYEQYF
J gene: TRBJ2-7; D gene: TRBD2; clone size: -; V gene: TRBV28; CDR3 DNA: TGTGCCAGCAGTTTAAATAGGTGGCCCGTCGGGACTAGCGGGAGGTACATCTCCTACGAGCAGTACTTC; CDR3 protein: CASSLNRWPVGTSGRYISYEQYF
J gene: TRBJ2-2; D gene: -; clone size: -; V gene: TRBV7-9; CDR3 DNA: TGTGCCAGCAGCACCCCGGAGGGGTATTGGACCGGGGAGCTGTTTTTT; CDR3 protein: CASSTPEGYWTGELFF
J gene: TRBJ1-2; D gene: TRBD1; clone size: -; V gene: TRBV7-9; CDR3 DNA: TGTGCCAGCAGCCAAACCGACAGGGTTAACTATGGCTACACCTTC; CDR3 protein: CASSQTDRVNYGYTF